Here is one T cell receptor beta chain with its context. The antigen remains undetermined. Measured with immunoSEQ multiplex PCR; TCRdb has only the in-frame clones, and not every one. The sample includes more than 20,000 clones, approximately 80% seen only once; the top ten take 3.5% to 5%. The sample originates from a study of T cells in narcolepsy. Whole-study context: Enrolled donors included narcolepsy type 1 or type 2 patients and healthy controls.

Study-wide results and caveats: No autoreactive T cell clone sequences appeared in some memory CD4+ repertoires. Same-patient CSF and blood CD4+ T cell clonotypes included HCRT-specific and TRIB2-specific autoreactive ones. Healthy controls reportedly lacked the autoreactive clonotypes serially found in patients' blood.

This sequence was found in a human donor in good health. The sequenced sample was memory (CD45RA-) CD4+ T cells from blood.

The CDR3, as DNA: TGTGCCAGCAGAGCCTCCGGACAGGGGAGCACTGAAGCTTTCTTT. This encodes CASRASGQGSTEAFF. The chain recombines TRBV6-1 with TRBJ1-1; 9 positions agree with TRBD1. The CDR3 consists of 15 residues. The ends lost 6 bases at V and 4 bases at J; junction bases unmatched: 9. CDR1 is MNHNS, CDR2 SASEGT, per germline.